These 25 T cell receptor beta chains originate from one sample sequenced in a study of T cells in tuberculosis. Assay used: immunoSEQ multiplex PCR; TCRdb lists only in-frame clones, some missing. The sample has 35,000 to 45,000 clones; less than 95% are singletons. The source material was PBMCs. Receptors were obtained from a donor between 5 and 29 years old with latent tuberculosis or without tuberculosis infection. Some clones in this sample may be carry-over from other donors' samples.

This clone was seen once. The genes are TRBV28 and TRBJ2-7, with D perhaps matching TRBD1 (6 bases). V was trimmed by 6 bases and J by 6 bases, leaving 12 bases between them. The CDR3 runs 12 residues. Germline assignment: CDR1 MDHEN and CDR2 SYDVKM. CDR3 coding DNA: TGTGCCAGCAGCACCGGGACACTCGAGCAGTACTTC. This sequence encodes CASSTGTLEQYF.

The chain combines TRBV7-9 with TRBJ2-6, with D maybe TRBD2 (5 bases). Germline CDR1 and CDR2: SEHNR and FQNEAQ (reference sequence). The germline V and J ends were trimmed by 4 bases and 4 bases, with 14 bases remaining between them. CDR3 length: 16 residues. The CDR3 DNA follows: TGTGCCAGCAGCTCAAGTAGAGGGCCCGGGGCCAACGTCCTGACTTTC. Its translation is CASSSSRGPGANVLTF.

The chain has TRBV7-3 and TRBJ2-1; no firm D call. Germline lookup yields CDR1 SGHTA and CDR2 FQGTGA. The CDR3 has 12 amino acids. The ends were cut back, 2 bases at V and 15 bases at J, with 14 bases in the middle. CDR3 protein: CASSLSRLPAFF. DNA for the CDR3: TGTGCCAGCAGCTTATCGAGACTCCCCGCGTTCTTC.

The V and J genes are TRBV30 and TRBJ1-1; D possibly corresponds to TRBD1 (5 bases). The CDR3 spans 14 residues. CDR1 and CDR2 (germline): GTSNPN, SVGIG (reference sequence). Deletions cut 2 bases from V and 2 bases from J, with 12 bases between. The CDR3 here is CAWSLGGSNTEAFF. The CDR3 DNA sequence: TGTGCCTGGAGTTTGGGGGGATCAAACACTGAAGCTTTCTTT.

The CDR3 is CATLRTDWNTGELFF. The DNA of the CDR3 is TGTGCCACCTTAAGGACAGACTGGAACACCGGGGAGCTGTTTTTT. This chain uses TRBV19 with TRBJ2-2; TRBD1 is a possible D gene (6 bases). Trimming took 10 bases from V and 1 from J, leaving 16 bases between them. CDR1 and CDR2 from the germline V gene are LNHDA and SQIVND (reference sequence). The CDR3 is 15 residues long.

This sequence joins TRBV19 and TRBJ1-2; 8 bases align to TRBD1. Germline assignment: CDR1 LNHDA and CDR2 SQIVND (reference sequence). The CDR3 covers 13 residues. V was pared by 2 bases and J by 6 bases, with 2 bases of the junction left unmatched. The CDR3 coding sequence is TGTGCCAGTAGTATATACAGGGGGGATGGCTACACCTTC. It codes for CASSIYRGDGYTF.

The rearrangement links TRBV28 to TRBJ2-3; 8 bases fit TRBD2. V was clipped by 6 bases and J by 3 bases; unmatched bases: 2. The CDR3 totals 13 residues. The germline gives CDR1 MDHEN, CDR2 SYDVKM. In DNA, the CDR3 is TGTGCCAGCAGCTTAGCGGGGACAGATACGCAGTATTTT. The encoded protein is CASSLAGTDTQYF.

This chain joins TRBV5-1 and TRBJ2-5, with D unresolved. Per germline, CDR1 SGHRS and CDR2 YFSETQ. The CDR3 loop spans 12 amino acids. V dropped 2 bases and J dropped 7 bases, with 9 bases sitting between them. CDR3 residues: CASSFSLGTQYF. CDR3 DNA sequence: TGCGCCAGCAGCTTTTCTCTAGGGACCCAGTACTTC.

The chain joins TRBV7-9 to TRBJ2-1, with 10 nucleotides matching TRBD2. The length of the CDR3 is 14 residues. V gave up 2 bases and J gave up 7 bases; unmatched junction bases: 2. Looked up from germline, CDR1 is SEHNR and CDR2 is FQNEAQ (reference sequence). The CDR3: CASSLLAGVNEQFF. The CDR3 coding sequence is TGTGCCAGCAGCTTACTAGCGGGAGTAAATGAGCAGTTCTTC.

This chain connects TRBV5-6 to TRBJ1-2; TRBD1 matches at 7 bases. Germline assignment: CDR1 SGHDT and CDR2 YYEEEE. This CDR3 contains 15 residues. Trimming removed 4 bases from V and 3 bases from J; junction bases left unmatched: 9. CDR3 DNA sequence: TGTGCCAGCAGCCCCCGGGACAGCCCTTACTATGGCTACACCTTC. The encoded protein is CASSPRDSPYYGYTF.

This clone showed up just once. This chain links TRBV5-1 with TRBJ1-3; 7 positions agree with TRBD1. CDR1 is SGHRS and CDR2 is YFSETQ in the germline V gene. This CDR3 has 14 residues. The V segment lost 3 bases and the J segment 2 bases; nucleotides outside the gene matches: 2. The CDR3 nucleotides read TGCGCCAGCAGCTCTGACAGGGCTGGAAACACCATATATTTT. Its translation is CASSSDRAGNTIYF.

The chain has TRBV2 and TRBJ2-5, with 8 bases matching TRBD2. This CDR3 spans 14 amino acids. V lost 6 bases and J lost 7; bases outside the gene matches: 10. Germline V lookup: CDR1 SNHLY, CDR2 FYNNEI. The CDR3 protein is CASRKRGLNATQYF. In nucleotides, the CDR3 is TGTGCCAGCAGAAAGCGGGGGCTGAATGCGACCCAGTACTTC. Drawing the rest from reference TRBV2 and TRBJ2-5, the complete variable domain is EPEVTQTPSHQVTQMGQEVILRCVPISNHLYFYWYRQILGQKVEFLVSFYNNEISEKSEIFDDQFSVERPDGSNFTLKIRSTKLEDSAMYFCASRKRGLNATQYFGPGTRLLVL.

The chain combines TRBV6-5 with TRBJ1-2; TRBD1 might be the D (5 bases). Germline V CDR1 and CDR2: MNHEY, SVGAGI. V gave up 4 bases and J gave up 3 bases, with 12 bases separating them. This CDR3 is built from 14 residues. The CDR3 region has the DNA TGTGCCAGCAGTTTTATCGCGGGGGACTATGGCTACACCTTC. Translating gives CASSFIAGDYGYTF.

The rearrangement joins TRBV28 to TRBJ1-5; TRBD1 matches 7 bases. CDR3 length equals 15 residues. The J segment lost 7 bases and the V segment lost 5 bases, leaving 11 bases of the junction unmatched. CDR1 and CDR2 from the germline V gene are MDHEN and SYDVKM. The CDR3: CASSPLSGGGQPQHF. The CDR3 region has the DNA TGTGCCAGCAGTCCCCTGTCAGGGGGAGGCCAGCCCCAGCATTTT.

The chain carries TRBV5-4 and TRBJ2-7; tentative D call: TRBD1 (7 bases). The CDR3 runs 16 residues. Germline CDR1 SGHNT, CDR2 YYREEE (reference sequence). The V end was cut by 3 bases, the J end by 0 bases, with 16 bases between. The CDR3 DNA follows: TGTGCCAGCAGCTGGGGGTCGGGGGACAGCTCCTACGAGCAGTACTTC. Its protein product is CASSWGSGDSSYEQYF.

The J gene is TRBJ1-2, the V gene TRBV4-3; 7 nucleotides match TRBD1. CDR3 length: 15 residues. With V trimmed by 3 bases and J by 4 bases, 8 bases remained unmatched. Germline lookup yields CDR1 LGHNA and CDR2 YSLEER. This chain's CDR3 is CASSQLTGDSYGYTF. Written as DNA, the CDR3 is TGCGCCAGCAGCCAGCTTACAGGGGACAGCTATGGCTACACCTTC.

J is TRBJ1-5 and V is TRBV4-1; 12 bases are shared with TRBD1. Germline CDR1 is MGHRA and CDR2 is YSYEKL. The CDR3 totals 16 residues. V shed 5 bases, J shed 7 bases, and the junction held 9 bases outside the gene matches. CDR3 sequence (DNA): TGCGCCAGCAGCTGGGACAGGGGGCACCCGGGGCAGCCCCAGCATTTT. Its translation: CASSWDRGHPGQPQHF.

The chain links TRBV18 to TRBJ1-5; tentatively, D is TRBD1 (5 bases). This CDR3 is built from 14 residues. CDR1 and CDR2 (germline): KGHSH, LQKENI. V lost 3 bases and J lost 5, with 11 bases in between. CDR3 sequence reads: CASSPGPGDQPQHF. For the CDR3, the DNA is TGTGCCAGCTCACCGGGGCCCGGAGATCAGCCCCAGCATTTT.

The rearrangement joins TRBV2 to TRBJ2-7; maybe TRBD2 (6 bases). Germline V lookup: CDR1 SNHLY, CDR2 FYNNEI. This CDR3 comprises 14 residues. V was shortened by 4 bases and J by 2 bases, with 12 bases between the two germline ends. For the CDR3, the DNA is TGTGCCAGCAGTGCGGATGGAGGGGCCTACGAGCAGTACTTC. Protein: CASSADGGAYEQYF.

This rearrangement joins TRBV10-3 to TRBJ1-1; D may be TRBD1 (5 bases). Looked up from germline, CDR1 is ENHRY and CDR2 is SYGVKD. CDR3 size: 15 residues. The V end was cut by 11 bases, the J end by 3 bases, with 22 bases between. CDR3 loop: CAVQGFPREDTEAFF. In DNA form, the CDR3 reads TGTGCCGTGCAGGGTTTCCCCCGGGAGGACACTGAAGCTTTCTTT.

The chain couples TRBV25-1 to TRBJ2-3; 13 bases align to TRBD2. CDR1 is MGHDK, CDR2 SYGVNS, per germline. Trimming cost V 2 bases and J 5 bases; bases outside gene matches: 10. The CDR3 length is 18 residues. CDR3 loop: CASSETKGLAGLGDTQYF. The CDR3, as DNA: TGTGCCAGCAGTGAAACGAAGGGACTAGCGGGATTGGGAGATACGCAGTATTTT.

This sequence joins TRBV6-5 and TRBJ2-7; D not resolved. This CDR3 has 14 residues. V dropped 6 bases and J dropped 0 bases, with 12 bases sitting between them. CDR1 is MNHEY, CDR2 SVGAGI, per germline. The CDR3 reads CASSLQRSSYEQYF. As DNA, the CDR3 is TGTGCCAGCAGCCTCCAGAGGAGCTCCTACGAGCAGTACTTC.

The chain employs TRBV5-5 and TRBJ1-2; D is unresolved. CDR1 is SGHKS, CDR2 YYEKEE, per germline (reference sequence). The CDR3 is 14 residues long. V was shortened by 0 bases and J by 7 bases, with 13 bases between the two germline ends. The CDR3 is CASSLGVIAVGYTF. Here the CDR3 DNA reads TGTGCCAGCAGCTTGGGGGTGATAGCAGTTGGCTACACCTTC.

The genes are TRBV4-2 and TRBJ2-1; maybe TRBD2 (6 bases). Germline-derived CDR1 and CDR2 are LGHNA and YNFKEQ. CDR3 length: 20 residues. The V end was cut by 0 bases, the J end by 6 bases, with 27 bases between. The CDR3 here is CASSQELRSSGTHTLNEQFF. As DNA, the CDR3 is TGTGCCAGCAGCCAAGAACTCCGAAGCTCCGGGACTCATACCCTCAATGAGCAGTTCTTC.

The CDR3 nucleotides are TGTGCCAGCAGTGGACAGAACCAAGAGACCCAGTACTTC. This translates into CASSGQNQETQYF. This chain uses TRBV2 with TRBJ2-5, with a possible D match to TRBD1 (5 bases). The germline CDR1 and CDR2 sequences are SNHLY and FYNNEI. The CDR3 length is 13 residues. V gave up 4 bases and J gave up 0 bases, with 6 bases separating them.